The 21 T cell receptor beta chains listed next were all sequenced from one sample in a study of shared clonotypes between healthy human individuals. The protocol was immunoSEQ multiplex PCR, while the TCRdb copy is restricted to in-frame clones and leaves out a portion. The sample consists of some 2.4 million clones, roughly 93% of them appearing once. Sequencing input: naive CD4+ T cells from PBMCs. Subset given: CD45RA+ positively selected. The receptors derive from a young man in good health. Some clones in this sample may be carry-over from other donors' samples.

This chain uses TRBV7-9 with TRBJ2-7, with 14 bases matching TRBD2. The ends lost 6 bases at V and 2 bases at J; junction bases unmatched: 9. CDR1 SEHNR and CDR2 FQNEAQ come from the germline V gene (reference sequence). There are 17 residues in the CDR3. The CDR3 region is CASRAGTSGSDTYEQYF. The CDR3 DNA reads TGTGCCAGCAGGGCTGGGACTAGCGGGAGTGATACCTACGAGCAGTACTTC.

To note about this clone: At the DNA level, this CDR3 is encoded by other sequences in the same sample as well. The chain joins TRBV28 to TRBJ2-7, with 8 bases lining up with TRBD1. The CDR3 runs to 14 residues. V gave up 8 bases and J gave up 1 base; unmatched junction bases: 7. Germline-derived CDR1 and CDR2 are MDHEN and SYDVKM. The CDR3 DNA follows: TGTGCCAGCCACGGACAGGGTTCGTCCTACGAGCAGTACTTC. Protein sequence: CASHGQGSSYEQYF.

DNA of the CDR3: TGTGCCAGCAGTGAGGTGGCATCCACGTACAATGAGCAGTTCTTC. Its protein product is CASSEVASTYNEQFF. This chain joins TRBV6-4 and TRBJ2-1; D not resolved. V was trimmed by 3 bases and J by 4 bases, leaving 13 bases between them. The CDR3 extends over 15 amino acids. The germline gives CDR1 MRHNA, CDR2 SNTAGT.

In DNA, the CDR3 is TGTGCCAGCAGCCAGGGTCAGGAGACCCAGTACTTC. This codes for CASSQGQETQYF. The chain recombines TRBV7-8 with TRBJ2-5, with a possible D match to TRBD1 (5 bases). From germline, CDR1 is SGHVS and CDR2 FQNEAQ. V dropped 5 bases and J dropped 5 bases, with 9 bases sitting between them. CDR3 length equals 12 residues.

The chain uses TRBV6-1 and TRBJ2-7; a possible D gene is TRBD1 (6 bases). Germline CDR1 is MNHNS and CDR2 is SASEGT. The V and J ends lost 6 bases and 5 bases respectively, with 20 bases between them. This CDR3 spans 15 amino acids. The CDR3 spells CASSPLYRVPDEQYF. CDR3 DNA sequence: TGTGCCAGCAGCCCATTGTACAGGGTCCCCGACGAGCAGTACTTC.

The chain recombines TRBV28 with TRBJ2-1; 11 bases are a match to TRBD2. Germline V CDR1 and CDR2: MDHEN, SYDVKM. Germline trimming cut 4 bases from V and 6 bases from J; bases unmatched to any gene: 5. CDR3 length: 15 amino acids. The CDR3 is CASSSLAGDLNEQFF. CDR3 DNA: TGTGCCAGCAGTTCACTAGCGGGAGACCTCAATGAGCAGTTCTTC.

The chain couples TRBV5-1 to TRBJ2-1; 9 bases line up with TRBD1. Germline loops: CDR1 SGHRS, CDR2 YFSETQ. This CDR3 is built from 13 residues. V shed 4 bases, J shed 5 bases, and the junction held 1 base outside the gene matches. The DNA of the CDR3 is TGCGCCAGCAGCCGGGACAGGGACAATGAGCAGTTCTTC. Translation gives CASSRDRDNEQFF. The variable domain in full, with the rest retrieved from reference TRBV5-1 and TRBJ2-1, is KAGVTQTPRYLIKTRGQQVTLSCSPISGHRSVSWYQQTPGQGLQFLFEYFSETQRNKGNFPGRFSGRQFSNSRSEMNVSTLELGDSALYLCASSRDRDNEQFFGPGTRLTVL.

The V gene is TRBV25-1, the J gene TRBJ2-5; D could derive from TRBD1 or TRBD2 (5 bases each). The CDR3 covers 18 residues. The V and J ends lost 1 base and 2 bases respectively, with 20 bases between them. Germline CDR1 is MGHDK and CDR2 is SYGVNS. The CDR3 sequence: CASSELGARGLSQETQYF. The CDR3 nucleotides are TGTGCCAGCAGTGAATTAGGGGCCCGAGGACTTTCTCAAGAGACCCAGTACTTC.

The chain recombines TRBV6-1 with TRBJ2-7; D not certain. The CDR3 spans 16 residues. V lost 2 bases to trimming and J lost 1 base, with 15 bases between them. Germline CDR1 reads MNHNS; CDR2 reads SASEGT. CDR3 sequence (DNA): TGTGCCAGCAGTGAATCCCGACGCGCGTTTTCCTACGAGCAGTACTTC. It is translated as CASSESRRAFSYEQYF.

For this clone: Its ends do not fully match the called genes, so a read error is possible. CDR3 sequence (DNA): TGCAGCGTCGAAGAGGGCCGGGAAAGATACAATGAGCAGTTCTTC. As protein: CSVEEGRERYNEQFF. The chain couples TRBV29-1 to TRBJ2-1; D may be TRBD2 (5 bases). The CDR3 length is 15 residues. Germline lookup yields CDR1 SQVTM and CDR2 ANQGSEA.

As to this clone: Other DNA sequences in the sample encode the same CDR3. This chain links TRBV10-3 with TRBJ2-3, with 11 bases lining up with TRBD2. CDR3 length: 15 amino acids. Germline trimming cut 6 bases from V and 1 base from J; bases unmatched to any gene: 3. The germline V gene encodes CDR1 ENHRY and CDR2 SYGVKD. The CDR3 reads CAISVLAGGTDTQYF. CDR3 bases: TGTGCCATCAGCGTACTAGCGGGAGGCACAGATACGCAGTATTTT.

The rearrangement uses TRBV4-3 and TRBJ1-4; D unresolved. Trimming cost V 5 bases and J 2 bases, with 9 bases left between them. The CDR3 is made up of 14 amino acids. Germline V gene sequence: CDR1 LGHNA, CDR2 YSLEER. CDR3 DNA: TGCGCCAGCAGCGACGATCGTACTAATGAAAAACTGTTTTTT. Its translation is CASSDDRTNEKLFF.

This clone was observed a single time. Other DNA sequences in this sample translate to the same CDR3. The CDR3 DNA reads as TGTGCCAGCAGCTTACAGGGTCCCTACGAGCAGTACTTC. Its protein product is CASSLQGPYEQYF. The chain employs TRBV5-4 and TRBJ2-7, with D perhaps matching TRBD1 (6 bases). Trimming left V 2 bases short and J 2 bases short, with 8 bases between. This CDR3 has 13 amino acids. Germline V gives CDR1 SGHNT, CDR2 YYREEE (reference sequence).

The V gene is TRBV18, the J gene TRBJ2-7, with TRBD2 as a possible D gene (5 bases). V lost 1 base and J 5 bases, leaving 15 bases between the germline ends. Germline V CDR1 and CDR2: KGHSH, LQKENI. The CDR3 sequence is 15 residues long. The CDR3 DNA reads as TGTGCCAGCTCACCACGGGCAGGACTTACCGACGAGCAGTACTTC. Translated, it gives CASSPRAGLTDEQYF.

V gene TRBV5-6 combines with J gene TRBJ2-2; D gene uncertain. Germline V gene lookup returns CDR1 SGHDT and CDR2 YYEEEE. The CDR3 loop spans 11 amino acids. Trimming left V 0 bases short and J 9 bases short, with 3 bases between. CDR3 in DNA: TGTGCCAGCAGCTTGGGGAGGGAGCTGTTTTTT. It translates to CASSLGRELFF. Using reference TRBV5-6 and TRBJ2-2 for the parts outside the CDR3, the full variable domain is DAGVTQSPTHLIKTRGQQVTLRCSPKSGHDTVSWYQQALGQGPQFIFQYYEEEERQRGNFPDRFSGHQFPNYSSELNVNALLLGDSALYLCASSLGRELFFGEGSRLTVL.

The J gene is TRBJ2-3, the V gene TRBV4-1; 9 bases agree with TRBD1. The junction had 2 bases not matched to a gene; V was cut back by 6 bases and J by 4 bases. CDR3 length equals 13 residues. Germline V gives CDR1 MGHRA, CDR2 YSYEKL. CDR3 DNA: TGCGCCAGCAGAAGGACAGGGGCAGATACGCAGTATTTT. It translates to CASRRTGADTQYF.

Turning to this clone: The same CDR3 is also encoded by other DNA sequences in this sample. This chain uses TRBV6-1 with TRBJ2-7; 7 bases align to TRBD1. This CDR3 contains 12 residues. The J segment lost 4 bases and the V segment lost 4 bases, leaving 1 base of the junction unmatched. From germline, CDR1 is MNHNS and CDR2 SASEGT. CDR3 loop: CASSGDSYEQYF. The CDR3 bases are TGTGCCAGCAGTGGGGACAGTTACGAGCAGTACTTC.

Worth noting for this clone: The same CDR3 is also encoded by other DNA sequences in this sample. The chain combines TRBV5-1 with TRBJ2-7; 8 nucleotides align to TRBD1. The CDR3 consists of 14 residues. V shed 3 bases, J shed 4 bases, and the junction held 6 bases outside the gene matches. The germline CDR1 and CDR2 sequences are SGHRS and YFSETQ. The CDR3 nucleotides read TGCGCCAGCAGCTCCCGACAGGGGTCATACGAGCAGTACTTC. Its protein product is CASSSRQGSYEQYF.

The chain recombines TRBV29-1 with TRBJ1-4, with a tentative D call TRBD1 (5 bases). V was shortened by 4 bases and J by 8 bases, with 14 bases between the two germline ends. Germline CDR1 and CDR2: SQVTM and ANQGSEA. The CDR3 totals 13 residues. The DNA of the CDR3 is TGCAGCGTTGCGCGGCAGGGAGGCGAAAAACTGTTTTTT. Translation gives CSVARQGGEKLFF.

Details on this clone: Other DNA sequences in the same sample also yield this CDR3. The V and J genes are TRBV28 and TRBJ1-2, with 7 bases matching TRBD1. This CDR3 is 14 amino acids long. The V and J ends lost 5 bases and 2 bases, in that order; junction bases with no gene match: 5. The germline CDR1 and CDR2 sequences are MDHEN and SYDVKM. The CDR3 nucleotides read TGTGCCAGCAGTCTACTGGGACAGAACTATGGCTACACCTTC. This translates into CASSLLGQNYGYTF.

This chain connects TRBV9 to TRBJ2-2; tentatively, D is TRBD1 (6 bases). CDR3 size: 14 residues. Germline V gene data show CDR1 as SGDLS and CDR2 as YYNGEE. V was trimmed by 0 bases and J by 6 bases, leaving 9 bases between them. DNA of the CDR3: TGTGCCAGCAGCGTAGCTTGGGGGCCCGGGGAGCTGTTTTTT. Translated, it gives CASSVAWGPGELFF.